This T cell receptor (beta chain) was identified during a study of breast tumors, draining lymph nodes, adjacent tissues. The germline gives CDR1 SGHTS, CDR2 YDEGEE. CDR3 length equals 13 residues. Trimming left V 3 bases short and J 2 bases short, with 9 bases between. TCRdb re-called the multiplex PCR reads through MiXCR, storing one row per CDR3 protein. This sample has under 250,000 distinct CDR3 sequences; about 30% occur once, and the top ten carry just over 1.4%. Breast cancer patients provided tissue from their axillary draining lymph nodes. The origin of this receptor is a female donor with breast cancer. Some clones in this sample may be carry-over from other donors' samples. The sequenced material came from axillary lymph node tissue. This chain connects TRBV5-8 to TRBJ2-7; D is unresolved. The chain's CDR3 is CASSSMAAYEQYF. The CDR3 DNA reads as TGTGCCAGCAGCTCGATGGCAGCCTACGAGCAGTACTTC.